A selection of T cell receptor beta chains follows, all from one sample in a study of cytomegalovirus exposure and HLA in healthy donors. Data came from immunoSEQ multiplex PCR; TCRdb stores just in-frame clones and leaves some out. This table has more than 100,000 clones, 65% to 90% appearing once. The material sequenced was PBMCs. Source of these receptors: a man aged 30-40 years in good health and CMV-seronegative. The CDR3 runs from the conserved cysteine through the conserved F or W. Each record gives: D gene, clone size, J gene, V gene, CDR3 protein, CDR3 DNA. The D gene is left open where the match is weak. Clone size is shown for a subset of rows, as once, few, many or a class of expanded clone.

>.|.|TRBJ1-5|TRBV2
CASSVERGNQPQHF
TGTGCCAGCAGTGTGGAGAGGGGCAATCAGCCCCAGCATTTT
>.|few|TRBJ2-7|TRBV13
CASSLPGAAYEQYF
TGTGCCAGCAGCTTACCAGGGGCGGCCTACGAGCAGTACTTC
>.|.|TRBJ2-2|TRBV28
CAGTGTPYTGELFF
TGTGCCGGAACCGGGACACCTTACACCGGGGAGCTGTTTTTT
>.|once|TRBJ2-7|TRBV18
CASSPGSGEQYF
TGTGCCAGCTCACCAGGGAGCGGCGAGCAGTACTTC
>TRBD2|.|TRBJ2-3|TRBV6-5
CASSPAERGLGTQYF
TGTGCCAGCAGCCCCGCAGAGCGGGGGTTAGGTACGCAGTATTTT
>TRBD2|few|TRBJ2-1|TRBV5-4
CASSLATSGGVDEQFF
TGTGCCAGCAGCTTGGCTACTAGCGGGGGGGTCGATGAGCAGTTCTTC
>TRBD1|.|TRBJ2-7|TRBV5-6
CASSFYGTADRGGEQYF
TGTGCCAGCAGCTTCTACGGGACAGCCGATCGAGGGGGCGAGCAGTACTTC
>.|.|TRBJ2-5|TRBV28
CASSLFAGAGTQYF
TGTGCCAGCAGTTTATTTGCGGGGGCAGGGACCCAGTACTTC
>.|.|TRBJ2-7|TRBV5-6
CASSPAGRGRMDEQYF
TGTGCCAGCAGCCCGGCGGGGCGGGGGCGGATGGACGAGCAGTACTTC
>TRBD1|.|TRBJ1-2|TRBV6-5
CASRDRGKEGYTF
TGTGCCAGCAGGGACAGGGGAAAAGAGGGCTACACCTTC
>TRBD2|few|TRBJ2-3|TRBV2
CASSVTSGGADTQYF
TGTGCCAGCAGTGTGACTAGCGGGGGGGCAGATACGCAGTATTTT
>.|.|TRBJ1-6|TRBV28
CASSPLAFGDSPLHF
TGTGCCAGCAGTCCTCTGGCTTTTGGAGATTCACCCCTCCACTTT
>TRBD1|.|TRBJ2-6|TRBV9
CASSMTSETGFPGANGLTF
TGTGCCAGCAGCATGACGTCCGAGACAGGGTTCCCTGGGGCCAACGGCCTGACTTTC
>TRBD2|.|TRBJ2-1|TRBV10-2
CASSPTGLAGGSSYNEQFF
TGCGCCAGCAGTCCAACGGGACTAGCGGGGGGTAGCTCCTACAATGAGCAGTTCTTC
>.|.|TRBJ2-3|TRBV19
CASSIGTSRVDTQYF
TGTGCCAGTAGTATAGGTACTAGCAGGGTAGATACGCAGTATTTT
>.|.|TRBJ1-4|TRBV18
CASSRGGAGEKLFF
TGTGCCAGCTCACGTGGGGGGGCCGGTGAAAAACTGTTTTTT
>TRBD1|once|TRBJ1-2|TRBV9
CASSPDRARGGYTF
TGTGCCAGCAGCCCGGACAGGGCGCGAGGGGGCTACACCTTC
>.|once|TRBJ2-2|TRBV5-1
CASSPTGTGELFF
TGCGCCAGCAGCCCGACAGGCACCGGGGAGCTGTTTTTT
>.|.|TRBJ2-3|TRBV29-1
CSVEDRGGSTDTQYF
TGCAGCGTTGAAGATAGGGGGGGGAGCACAGATACGCAGTATTTT
>.|.|TRBJ2-7|TRBV11-2
CASSLDRSLSRSYEQYF
TGTGCCAGCAGCTTAGATCGGTCCCTGAGCAGGTCCTACGAGCAGTACTTC
>TRBD1|once|TRBJ2-3|TRBV18
CASSPGDRGETGAQYF
TGTGCCAGCTCACCGGGGGACAGGGGTGAGACAGGGGCGCAGTATTTT
>.|.|TRBJ2-7|TRBV25-1
CASSESGDSYEQYF
TGTGCCAGCAGTGAATCGGGAGACTCCTACGAGCAGTACTTC
>TRBD2|.|TRBJ2-1|TRBV6-4
CASSDSMGLGEHNEQFF
TGTGCCAGCAGTGACTCGATGGGACTAGGAGAGCACAATGAGCAGTTCTTC
>.|.|TRBJ2-7|TRBV11-2
CASRLEGSYEQYF
TGTGCCAGCAGACTAGAGGGTAGCTACGAGCAGTACTTC
>.|.|TRBJ1-5|TRBV27
CASSPSRTASNQPQHF
TGTGCCAGCAGTCCATCCCGGACAGCTAGCAATCAGCCCCAGCATTTT
>.|.|TRBJ1-1|TRBV6-1
CASSEERGRAEAFF
TGTGCCAGCAGTGAAGAAAGGGGGAGGGCTGAAGCTTTCTTT
>TRBD2|.|TRBJ2-7|TRBV9
CASSLSGGRDEQYF
TGTGCCAGCAGCCTCTCCGGGGGGAGGGACGAGCAGTACTTC
>TRBD1|.|TRBJ1-4|TRBV7-9
CASSPTGTGGEKLFF
TGTGCCAGCAGCCCAACCGGGACAGGGGGTGAAAAACTGTTTTTT